The 20 T cell receptor beta chains presented below share a single source sample, sequenced in a study of T cells after yellow fever vaccination (dated by TCRdb to about 2019). The treatment or condition label, as the study defines it: live attenuated yellow fever vaccine strain. Library construction relied on 5' RACE. The run used an Illumina NovaSeq 6000. The raw public data were reprocessed by TCRdb itself: fastp quality trimming at Q25, MiXCR clonotype calling, in-frame beta chains only. Duplicate CDR3 protein sequences are folded into a single record with the most common DNA and genes. The sample records roughly 99,000 distinct CDR3 sequences, approximately 5.5% of which are singletons. The top ten clonotypes cover just over 40% of the sample. The sample in question was CD8+ T cells sorted from PBMCs, obtained 10 days after the yellow fever booster vaccination. These receptors were collected from a man between 18 and 29 years old who received the YFV17D yellow fever vaccine.

The sample holds a few counts of this clonotype. J is TRBJ2-1 and V is TRBV10-2, with 9 bases fitting TRBD2. The CDR3 has 15 amino acids. Germline values: CDR1 WSHSY, CDR2 SAAADI. V lost 2 bases, J lost 5 bases, and 4 bases stayed unmatched. The CDR3 sequence is CASSEAGGLNNEQFF. In DNA form, the CDR3 reads TGCGCCAGCAGTGAGGCGGGGGGGCTGAACAATGAGCAGTTCTTC.

This clonotype was recorded at least ten times. This CDR3 is CASSVDTDSYEQYV. The CDR3 nucleotides read TGTGCCAGCAGTGTCGACACAGACTCCTACGAGCAGTACGTC. This sequence joins TRBV7-9 and TRBJ2-7; D gene uncertain. With 6 bases removed from V and 0 bases from J, the gap between germline ends came to 12 bases. CDR1 is SEHNR, CDR2 FQNEAQ, per germline (reference sequence). This CDR3 contains 14 residues.

Here the CDR3 DNA reads TGTGCCAGCAGTTTATCGACAGCAACTAATGAAAAACTGTTTTTT. Protein sequence: CASSLSTATNEKLFF. The genes are TRBV27 and TRBJ1-4; D is possibly TRBD1 (5 bases). The germline gives CDR1 MNHEY, CDR2 SMNVEV (reference sequence). This CDR3 has 15 residues. Deletions cut 0 bases from V and 0 bases from J, with 5 bases between.

This clonotype appeared many times. The chain carries TRBV3-1 and TRBJ2-5; 11 bases map to TRBD2. CDR1 is LGHDT and CDR2 is YNNKEL in the germline V gene (reference sequence). Unmatched junction bases numbered 14, after V lost 10 bases and J lost 4 bases. CDR3 length: 16 amino acids. The CDR3 sequence: CATAGLAGGQGETQYF. In nucleotides, the CDR3 is TGTGCCACCGCCGGGCTAGCGGGGGGCCAAGGAGAGACCCAGTACTTC.

This chain joins TRBV4-2 and TRBJ1-5; D call uncertain. Germline values: CDR1 LGHNA, CDR2 YNFKEQ. Trimming shortened V by 2 bases and J by 6 bases, and 11 bases separated the two germline ends. The length of the CDR3 is 14 residues. The CDR3 sequence: CASSQRLGAQPQHF. CDR3 nucleotides: TGTGCCAGCAGCCAACGCCTGGGTGCTCAGCCCCAGCATTTT.

This clonotype was observed many times. V and J are TRBV10-3 and TRBJ2-2; 11 bases are a match to TRBD1. This CDR3 has 15 residues. The V and J ends lost 7 bases and 0 bases, in that order; junction bases with no gene match: 1. Germline V gene data show CDR1 as ENHRY and CDR2 as SYGVKD. CDR3 protein: CAIKGQGANTGELFF. CDR3 nucleotide sequence: TGTGCCATCAAGGGACAGGGGGCGAACACCGGGGAGCTGTTTTTT.

This clonotype was observed a few times. This chain joins TRBV12-3 or TRBV12-4 and TRBJ2-1, with D perhaps being TRBD1 or TRBD2 (5 bases each). V shed 5 bases and J shed 4 bases, with 12 bases lying between them. The CDR3 loop spans 14 amino acids. The CDR3 here is CASSRGGVYNEQFF. The CDR3 DNA reads TGTGCCAGCAGTCGTGGGGGAGTATACAATGAGCAGTTCTTC.

This clonotype was seen a handful of times. This CDR3 is CASSLGQKGYTF. DNA for the CDR3: TGTGCCAGCAGCTTAGGACAGAAAGGCTACACCTTC. The chain uses TRBV7-9 and TRBJ1-2; TRBD1 is a possible D gene (5 bases). V lost 1 base and J 8 bases, leaving 8 bases between the germline ends. Germline V gives CDR1 SEHNR, CDR2 FQNEAQ (reference sequence). The CDR3 runs 12 residues.

This clonotype occurred many times. The genes are TRBV7-2 and TRBJ2-3; D unresolved. This CDR3 is built from 13 residues. Germline V gives CDR1 SGHTA, CDR2 FQGNSA. Trimming took off 1 base at V and 6 bases at J, with 8 bases between the two ends. This chain's CDR3 is CASSLVAWDTQYF. In DNA, the CDR3 is TGTGCCAGCAGCTTAGTAGCTTGGGATACGCAGTATTTT. Based on the CDR3 plus reference TRBV7-2 and TRBJ2-3, the full variable domain is GAGVSQSPSNKVTEKGKDVELRCDPISGHTALYWYRQSLGQGLEFLIYFQGNSAPDKSGLPSDRFSAERTGGSVSTLTIQRTQQEDSAVYLCASSLVAWDTQYFGPGTRLTVL.

The rearrangement links TRBV4-1 to TRBJ2-3; maybe TRBD2 (6 bases). The CDR3 contains 15 residues. CDR1 MGHRA and CDR2 YSYEKL come from the germline V gene. Between the trimmed V and J ends, which lost 4 bases and 2 bases, there was a span of 13 bases. The chain's CDR3 is CASSPLGGATDTQYF. CDR3 DNA: TGCGCCAGCAGCCCCCTGGGGGGAGCCACAGATACGCAGTATTTT.

The rearrangement links TRBV6-6 to TRBJ2-1; D unclear. Trimming left V 3 bases short and J 7 bases short, with 7 bases between. The length of the CDR3 is 12 residues. Germline V gives CDR1 MNHNY, CDR2 SVGAGI (reference sequence). In DNA form, the CDR3 reads TGTGCCAGCAGTTATGTTGTTAATGAGCAGTTCTTC. Amino acid sequence: CASSYVVNEQFF.

The gene calls are TRBV7-9 and TRBJ2-7; 11 nucleotides line up with TRBD1. The CDR3 length is 14 residues. V was pared by 5 bases and J by 2 bases, with 2 bases of the junction left unmatched. Germline V lookup: CDR1 SEHNR, CDR2 FQNEAQ (reference sequence). The CDR3 loop reads CASSRDRGTYEQYF. CDR3 in DNA: TGTGCCAGCAGCAGGGACAGGGGGACCTACGAGCAGTACTTC.

This sequence joins TRBV11-2 and TRBJ1-2; 10 nucleotides line up with TRBD1. Trimming removed 4 bases from V and 12 bases from J; junction bases left unmatched: 2. The CDR3 totals 11 residues. From germline, CDR1 is SGHAT and CDR2 FQNNGV. In DNA form, the CDR3 reads TGTGCCAGCAGCTCTGGACAGGGGGACACCTTC. It is translated as CASSSGQGDTF.

A few counts support this clonotype. The chain uses TRBV7-9 and TRBJ2-7; 7 nucleotides line up with TRBD1. The CDR3 extends over 14 amino acids. Looked up from germline, CDR1 is SEHNR and CDR2 is FQNEAQ (reference sequence). With 5 bases clipped from V and 5 bases from J, the junction kept 9 bases outside the gene matches. CDR3 DNA: TGTGCCAGCAGCCATGAACAGGGGATAGACGAGCAGTACGTC. Translating gives CASSHEQGIDEQYV.

Many counts were recorded for this clonotype. The chain links TRBV7-3 to TRBJ2-1; D not certain. V dropped 1 base and J dropped 7 bases, with 5 bases sitting between them. The CDR3 is 12 residues long. Germline V CDR1 and CDR2: SGHTA, FQGTGA. CDR3 sequence: CASSLRANEQFF. Written as DNA, the CDR3 is TGTGCCAGCAGCTTAAGGGCGAATGAGCAGTTCTTC. Full variable domain (outside the CDR3, taken from reference TRBV7-3 and TRBJ2-1): GAGVSQTPSNKVTEKGKYVELRCDPISGHTALYWYRQSLGQGPEFLIYFQGTGAADDSGLPNDRFFAVRPEGSVSTLKIQRTERGDSAVYLCASSLRANEQFFGPGTRLTVL.

CDR3: CASSAYSGGVDEQFF. CDR3 DNA sequence: TGTGCCAGCAGTGCCTATAGCGGGGGGGTCGATGAGCAGTTCTTC. The chain employs TRBV6-5 and TRBJ2-1; 11 nucleotides line up with TRBD2. The CDR3 is 15 amino acids. Trimming removed 5 bases from V and 8 bases from J; junction bases left unmatched: 8. Germline loops: CDR1 MNHEY, CDR2 SVGAGI.

The V and J genes are TRBV7-9 and TRBJ2-5, with a possible D match to TRBD2 (6 bases). Trimming took off 4 bases at V and 4 bases at J, with 19 bases between the two ends. This CDR3 contains 16 residues. Germline V CDR1 and CDR2: SEHNR, FQNEAQ (reference sequence). CDR3 nucleotide sequence: TGTGCCAGCAGCTCCCTGTGGGGCGGGGTTGGAGAGACCCAGTACTTC. Residues: CASSSLWGGVGETQYF.

The chain uses TRBV4-2 and TRBJ1-2; perhaps TRBD1 as D (6 bases). The CDR3 totals 15 residues. The germline gives CDR1 LGHNA, CDR2 YNFKEQ. The V gene lost 0 bases and the J gene lost 8 bases, with 16 bases spanning the gap. CDR3 sequence reads: CASSQEQGHSQGYTF. The CDR3, as DNA: TGTGCCAGCAGCCAAGAACAGGGCCATTCTCAGGGCTACACCTTC.

This clonotype was seen only a few times. V is TRBV5-6 and J is TRBJ2-2; 10 bases align to TRBD1. Looked up from germline, CDR1 is SGHDT and CDR2 is YYEEEE. Trimming removed 2 bases from V and 2 bases from J; junction bases left unmatched: 12. The CDR3 is 19 residues long. The CDR3 is CASSFIGGWDRGNTGELFF. The CDR3 coding sequence is TGTGCCAGCAGCTTTATAGGTGGTTGGGACAGGGGTAACACCGGGGAGCTGTTTTTT.

This chain links TRBV4-1 with TRBJ1-1; perhaps TRBD1 as D (6 bases). With 0 bases removed from V and 6 bases from J, the gap between germline ends came to 11 bases. Germline CDR1 reads MGHRA; CDR2 reads YSYEKL. This CDR3 comprises 14 residues. The CDR3 loop reads CASSQDTGPSEAFF. CDR3 nucleotides: TGCGCCAGCAGCCAAGACACAGGGCCATCTGAAGCTTTCTTT.